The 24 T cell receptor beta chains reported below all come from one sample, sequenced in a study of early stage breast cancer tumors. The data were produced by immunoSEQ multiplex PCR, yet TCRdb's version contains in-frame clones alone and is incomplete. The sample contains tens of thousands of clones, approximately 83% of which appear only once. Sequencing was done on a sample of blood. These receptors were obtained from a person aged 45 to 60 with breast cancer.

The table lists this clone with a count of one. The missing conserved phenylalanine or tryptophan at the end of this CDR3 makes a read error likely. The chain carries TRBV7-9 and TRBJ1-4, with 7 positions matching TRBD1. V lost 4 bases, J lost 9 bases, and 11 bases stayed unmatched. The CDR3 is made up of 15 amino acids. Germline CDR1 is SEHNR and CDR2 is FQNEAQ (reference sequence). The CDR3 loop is CASSSPGQTVKKLFC. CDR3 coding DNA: TGTGCCAGCAGCTCCCCGGGACAGACGGTGAAAAAACTGTTTTGT.

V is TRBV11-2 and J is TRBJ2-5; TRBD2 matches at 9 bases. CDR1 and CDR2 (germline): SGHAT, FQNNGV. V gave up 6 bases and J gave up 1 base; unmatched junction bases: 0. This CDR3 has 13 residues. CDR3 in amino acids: CASRTSGQETQYF. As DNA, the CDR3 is TGTGCCAGCAGGACTAGCGGCCAAGAGACCCAGTACTTC.

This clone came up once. The CDR3 region is CASSTGGVWGNTIYF. In DNA, the CDR3 is TGCGCCAGCAGCACAGGGGGCGTTTGGGGAAACACCATATATTTT. The chain joins TRBV5-1 to TRBJ1-3, with TRBD1 matching 9 bases. Losses at the gene ends were 4 bases for V and 4 bases for J; bases not matched to a gene: 6. Germline CDR1 is SGHRS and CDR2 is YFSETQ. The CDR3 loop spans 15 amino acids.

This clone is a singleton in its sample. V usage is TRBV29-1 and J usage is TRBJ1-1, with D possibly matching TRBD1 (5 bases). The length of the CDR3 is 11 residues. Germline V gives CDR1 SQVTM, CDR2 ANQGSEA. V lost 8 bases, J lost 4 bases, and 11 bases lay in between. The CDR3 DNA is TGCAGCACCTCGCAGGGCACTGAAGCTTTCTTT. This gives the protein CSTSQGTEAFF.

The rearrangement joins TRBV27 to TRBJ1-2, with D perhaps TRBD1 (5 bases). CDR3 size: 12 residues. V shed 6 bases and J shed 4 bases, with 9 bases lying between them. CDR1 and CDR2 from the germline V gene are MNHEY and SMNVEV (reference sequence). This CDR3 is CASRWGTYGYTF. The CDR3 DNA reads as TGTGCCAGCAGGTGGGGGACCTATGGCTACACCTTC.

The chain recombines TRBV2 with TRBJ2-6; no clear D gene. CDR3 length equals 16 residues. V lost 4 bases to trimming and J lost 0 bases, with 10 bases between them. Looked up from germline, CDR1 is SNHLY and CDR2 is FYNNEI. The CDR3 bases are TGTGCCAGCAGTGTACAGCCCACCTCTGGGGCCAACGTCCTGACTTTC. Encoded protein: CASSVQPTSGANVLTF.

CDR3 DNA: TGCGCCAGCAGCCACACTACAGGGGGCTCTGGAAACACCATATATTTT. It encodes CASSHTTGGSGNTIYF. The chain links TRBV4-1 to TRBJ1-3; 8 nucleotides agree with TRBD1. V lost 3 bases, J lost 0 bases, and 4 bases stayed unmatched. CDR1 is MGHRA, CDR2 YSYEKL, per germline. This CDR3 is built from 16 residues.

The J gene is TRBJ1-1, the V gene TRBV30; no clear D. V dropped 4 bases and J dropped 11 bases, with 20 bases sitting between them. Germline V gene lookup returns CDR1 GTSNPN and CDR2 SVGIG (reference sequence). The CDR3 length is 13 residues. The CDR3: CAWIGSTSRGAFF. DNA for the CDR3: TGTGCCTGGATTGGCAGTACCTCTCGAGGGGCTTTCTTT.

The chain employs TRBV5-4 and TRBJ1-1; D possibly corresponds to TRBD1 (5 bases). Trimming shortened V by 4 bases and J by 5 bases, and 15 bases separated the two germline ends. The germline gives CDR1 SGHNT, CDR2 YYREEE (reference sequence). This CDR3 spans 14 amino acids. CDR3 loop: CASSLGLGGTEAFF. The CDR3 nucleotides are TGTGCCAGCAGCCTGGGACTGGGGGGGACTGAAGCTTTCTTT.

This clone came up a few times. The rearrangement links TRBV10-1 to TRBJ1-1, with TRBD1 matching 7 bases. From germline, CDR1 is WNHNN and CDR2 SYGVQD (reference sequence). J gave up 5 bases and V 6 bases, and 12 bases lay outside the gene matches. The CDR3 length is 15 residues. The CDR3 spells CASSPAGTANTEAFF. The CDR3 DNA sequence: TGCGCCAGCAGCCCAGCCGGGACAGCAAATACTGAAGCTTTCTTT.

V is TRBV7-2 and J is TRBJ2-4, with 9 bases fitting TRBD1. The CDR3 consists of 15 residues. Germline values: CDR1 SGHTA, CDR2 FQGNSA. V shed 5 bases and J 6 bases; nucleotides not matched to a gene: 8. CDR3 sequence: CASSTTGGRGNIQYF. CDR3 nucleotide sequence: TGTGCCAGCAGCACCACAGGGGGCCGTGGAAACATTCAGTACTTC.

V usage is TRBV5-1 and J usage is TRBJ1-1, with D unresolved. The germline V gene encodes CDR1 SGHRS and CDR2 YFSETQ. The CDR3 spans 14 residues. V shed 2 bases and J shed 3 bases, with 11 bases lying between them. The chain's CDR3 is CASSFGESDTEAFF. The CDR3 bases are TGCGCCAGCAGCTTTGGGGAGAGTGACACTGAAGCTTTCTTT.

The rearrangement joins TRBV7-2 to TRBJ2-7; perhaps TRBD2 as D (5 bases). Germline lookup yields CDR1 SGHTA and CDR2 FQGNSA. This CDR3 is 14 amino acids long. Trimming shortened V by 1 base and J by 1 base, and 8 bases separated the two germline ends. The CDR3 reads CASSLDRGSYEQYF. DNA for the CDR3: TGTGCCAGCAGCTTAGATCGGGGTTCCTACGAGCAGTACTTC. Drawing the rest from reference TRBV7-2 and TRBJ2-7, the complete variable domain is GAGVSQSPSNKVTEKGKDVELRCDPISGHTALYWYRQSLGQGLEFLIYFQGNSAPDKSGLPSDRFSAERTGGSVSTLTIQRTQQEDSAVYLCASSLDRGSYEQYFGPGTRLTVT.

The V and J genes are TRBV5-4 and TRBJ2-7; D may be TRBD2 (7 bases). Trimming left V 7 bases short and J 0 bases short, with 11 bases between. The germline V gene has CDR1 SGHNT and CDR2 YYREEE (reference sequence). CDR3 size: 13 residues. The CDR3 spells CASGRGASYEQYF. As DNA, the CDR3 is TGTGCCAGCGGCCGGGGGGCCTCCTACGAGCAGTACTTC.

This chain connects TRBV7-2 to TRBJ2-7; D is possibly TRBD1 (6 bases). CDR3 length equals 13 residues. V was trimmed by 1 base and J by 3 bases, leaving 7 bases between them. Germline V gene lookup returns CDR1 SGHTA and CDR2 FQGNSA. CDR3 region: CASSLEGDYEQYF. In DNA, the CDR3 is TGTGCCAGCAGCTTAGAGGGGGACTACGAGCAGTACTTC.

CDR3 DNA sequence: TGCAGCGCCCGTGGGGTGGGCACCGGGGAGCTGTTTTTT. Its protein is CSARGVGTGELFF. The chain carries TRBV29-1 and TRBJ2-2; D not certain. The CDR3 sequence is 13 residues long. Looked up from germline, CDR1 is SQVTM and CDR2 is ANQGSEA. V was clipped by 7 bases and J by 4 bases, with 13 bases between them.

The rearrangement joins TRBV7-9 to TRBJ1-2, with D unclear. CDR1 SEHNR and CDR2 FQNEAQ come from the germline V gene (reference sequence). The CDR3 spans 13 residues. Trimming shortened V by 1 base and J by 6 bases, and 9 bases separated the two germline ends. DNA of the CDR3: TGTGCCAGCAGCTTAGGGGCCTTGGATGGCTACACCTTC. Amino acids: CASSLGALDGYTF. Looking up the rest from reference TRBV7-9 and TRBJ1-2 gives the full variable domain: DTGVSQNPRHKITKRGQNVTFRCDPISEHNRLYWYRQTLGQGPEFLTYFQNEAQLEKSRLLSDRFSAERPKGSFSTLEIQRTEQGDSAMYLCASSLGALDGYTFGSGTRLTVV.

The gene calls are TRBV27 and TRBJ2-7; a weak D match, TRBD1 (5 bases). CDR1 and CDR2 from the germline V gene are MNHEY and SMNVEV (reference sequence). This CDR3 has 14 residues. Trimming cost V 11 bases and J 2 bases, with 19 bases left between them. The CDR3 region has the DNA TGTGCCTCCTGGGGCCCCCCCCCTACCTACGAGCAGTACTTC. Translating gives CASWGPPPTYEQYF.

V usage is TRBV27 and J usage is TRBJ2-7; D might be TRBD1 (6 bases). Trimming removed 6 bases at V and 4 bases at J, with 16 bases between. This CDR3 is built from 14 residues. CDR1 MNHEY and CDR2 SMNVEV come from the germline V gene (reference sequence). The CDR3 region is CASRGGGWGYEQYF. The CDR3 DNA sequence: TGTGCCAGCAGAGGGGGTGGGTGGGGGTACGAGCAGTACTTC.

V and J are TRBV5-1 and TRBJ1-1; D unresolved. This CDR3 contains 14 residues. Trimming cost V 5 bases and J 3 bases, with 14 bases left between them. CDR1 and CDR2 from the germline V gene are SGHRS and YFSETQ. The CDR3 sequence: CASRFGPTDTEAFF. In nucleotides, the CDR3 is TGCGCCAGCAGATTTGGACCAACCGACACTGAAGCTTTCTTT.

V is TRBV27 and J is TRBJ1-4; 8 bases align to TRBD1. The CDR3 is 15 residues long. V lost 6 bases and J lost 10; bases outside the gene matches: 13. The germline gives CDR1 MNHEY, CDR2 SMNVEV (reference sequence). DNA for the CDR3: TGTGCCAGCAGATCTTCAGGGGGCACATCGGGAAAACTGTTTTTT. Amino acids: CASRSSGGTSGKLFF. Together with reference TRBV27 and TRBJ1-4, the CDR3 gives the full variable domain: EAQVTQNPRYLITVTGKKLTVTCSQNMNHEYMSWYRQDPGLGLRQIYYSMNVEVTDKGDVPEGYKVSRKEKRNFPLILESPSPNQTSLYFCASRSSGGTSGKLFFGSGTQLSVL.

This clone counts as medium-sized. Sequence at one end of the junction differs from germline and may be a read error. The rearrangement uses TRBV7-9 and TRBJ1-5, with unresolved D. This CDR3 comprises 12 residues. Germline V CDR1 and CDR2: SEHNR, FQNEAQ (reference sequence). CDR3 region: CASSPGNRPQHF. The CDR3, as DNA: TGTGCCAGCAGCCCCGGAAATCGGCCCCAGCATTTT.

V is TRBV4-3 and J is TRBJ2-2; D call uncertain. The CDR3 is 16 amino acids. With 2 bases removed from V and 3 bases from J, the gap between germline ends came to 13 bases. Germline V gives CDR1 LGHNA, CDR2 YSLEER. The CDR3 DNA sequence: TGCGCCAGCAGCCAACTTATCGGGTCGTACACCGGGGAGCTGTTTTTT. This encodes CASSQLIGSYTGELFF.

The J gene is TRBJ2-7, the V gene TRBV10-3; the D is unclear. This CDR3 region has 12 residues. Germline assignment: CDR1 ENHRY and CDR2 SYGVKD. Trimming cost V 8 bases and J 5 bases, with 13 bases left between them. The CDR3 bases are TGTGCCATCTTAGATAGTTCGGACGAGCAGTACTTC. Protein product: CAILDSSDEQYF.